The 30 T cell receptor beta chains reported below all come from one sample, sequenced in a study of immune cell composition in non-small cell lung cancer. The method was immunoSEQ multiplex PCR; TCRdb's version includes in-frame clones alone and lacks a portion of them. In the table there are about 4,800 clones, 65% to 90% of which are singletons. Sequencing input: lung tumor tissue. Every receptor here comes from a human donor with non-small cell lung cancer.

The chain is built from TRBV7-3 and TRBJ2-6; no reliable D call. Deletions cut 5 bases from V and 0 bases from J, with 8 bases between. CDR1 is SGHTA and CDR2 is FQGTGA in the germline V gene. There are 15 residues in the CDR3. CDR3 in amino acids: CASSPFSSGANVLTF. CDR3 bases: TGTGCCAGCAGCCCCTTTAGCTCTGGGGCCAACGTCCTGACTTTC.

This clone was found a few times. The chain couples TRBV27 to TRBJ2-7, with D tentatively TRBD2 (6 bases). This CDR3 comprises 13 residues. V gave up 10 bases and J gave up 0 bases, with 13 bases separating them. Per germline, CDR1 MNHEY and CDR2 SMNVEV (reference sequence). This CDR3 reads CATRGLLSYEQYF. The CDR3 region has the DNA TGTGCCACCCGGGGACTGCTCTCCTACGAGCAGTACTTC.

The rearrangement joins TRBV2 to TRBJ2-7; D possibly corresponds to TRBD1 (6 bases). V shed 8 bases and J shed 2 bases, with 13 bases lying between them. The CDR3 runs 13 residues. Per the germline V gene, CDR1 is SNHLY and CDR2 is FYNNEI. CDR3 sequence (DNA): TGTGCCAGCGGGTTTCAGGGGCCCTACGAGCAGTACTTC. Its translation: CASGFQGPYEQYF.

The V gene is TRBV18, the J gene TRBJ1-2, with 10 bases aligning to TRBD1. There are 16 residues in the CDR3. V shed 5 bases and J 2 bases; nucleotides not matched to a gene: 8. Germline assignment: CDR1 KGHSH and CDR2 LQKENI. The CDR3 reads CASSSTGGPLNYGYTF. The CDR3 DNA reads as TGTGCCAGCTCATCGACAGGGGGCCCTCTCAACTATGGCTACACCTTC.

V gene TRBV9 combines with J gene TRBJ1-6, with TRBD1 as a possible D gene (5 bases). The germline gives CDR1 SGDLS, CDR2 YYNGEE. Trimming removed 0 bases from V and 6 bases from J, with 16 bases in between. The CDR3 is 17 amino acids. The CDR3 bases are TGTGCCAGCAGCGTAGGTTGGACGGGAGGGGTTAATTCACCCCTCCACTTT. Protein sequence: CASSVGWTGGVNSPLHF.

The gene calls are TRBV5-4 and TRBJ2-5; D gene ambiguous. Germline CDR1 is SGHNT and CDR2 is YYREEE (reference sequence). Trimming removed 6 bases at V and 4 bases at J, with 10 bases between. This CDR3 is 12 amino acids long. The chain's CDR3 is CASTSGGETQYF. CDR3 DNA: TGTGCCAGCACCTCTGGCGGAGAGACCCAGTACTTC.

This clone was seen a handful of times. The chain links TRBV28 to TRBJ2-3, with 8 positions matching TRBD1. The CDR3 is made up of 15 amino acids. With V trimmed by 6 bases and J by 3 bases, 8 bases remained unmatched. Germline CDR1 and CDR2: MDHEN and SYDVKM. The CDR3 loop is CASRTGEGETDTQYF. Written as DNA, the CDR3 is TGTGCCAGCAGGACAGGGGAAGGTGAAACAGATACGCAGTATTTT. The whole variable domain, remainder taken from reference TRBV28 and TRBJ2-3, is DVKVTQSSRYLVKRTGEKVFLECVQDMDHENMFWYRQDPGLGLRLIYFSYDVKMKEKGDIPEGYSVSREKKERFSLILESASTNQTSMYLCASRTGEGETDTQYFGPGTRLTVL.

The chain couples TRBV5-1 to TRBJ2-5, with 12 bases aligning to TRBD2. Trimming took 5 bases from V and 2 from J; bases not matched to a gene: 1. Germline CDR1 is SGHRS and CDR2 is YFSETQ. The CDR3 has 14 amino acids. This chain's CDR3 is CASRTSGGQETQYF. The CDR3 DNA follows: TGCGCCAGCAGGACTAGCGGGGGTCAAGAGACCCAGTACTTC.

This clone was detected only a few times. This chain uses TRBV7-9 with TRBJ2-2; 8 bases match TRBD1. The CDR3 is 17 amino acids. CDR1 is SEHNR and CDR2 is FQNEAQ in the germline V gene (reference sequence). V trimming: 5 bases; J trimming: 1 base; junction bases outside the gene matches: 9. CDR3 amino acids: CASSLRGQEWNTGELFF. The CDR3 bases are TGTGCCAGCAGCCTACGGGGACAGGAGTGGAACACCGGGGAGCTGTTTTTT.

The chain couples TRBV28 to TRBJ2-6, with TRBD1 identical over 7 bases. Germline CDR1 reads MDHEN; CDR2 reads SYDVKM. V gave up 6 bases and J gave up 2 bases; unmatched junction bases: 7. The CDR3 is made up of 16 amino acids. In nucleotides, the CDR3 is TGTGCCAGCAGATTACAGGGGAATGCTGGGGCCAACGTCCTGACTTTC. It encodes CASRLQGNAGANVLTF.

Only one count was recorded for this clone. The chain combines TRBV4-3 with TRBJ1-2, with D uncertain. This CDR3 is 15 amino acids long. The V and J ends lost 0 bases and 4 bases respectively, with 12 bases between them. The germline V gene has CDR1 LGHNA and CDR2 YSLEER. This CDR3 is CASSQDQGFSYGYTF. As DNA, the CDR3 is TGCGCCAGCAGCCAAGATCAAGGATTTTCCTATGGCTACACCTTC.

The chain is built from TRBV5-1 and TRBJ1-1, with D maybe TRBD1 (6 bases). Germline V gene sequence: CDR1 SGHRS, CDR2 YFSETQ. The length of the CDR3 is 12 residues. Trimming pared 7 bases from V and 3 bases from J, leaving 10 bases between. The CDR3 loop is CASSTGYTEAFF. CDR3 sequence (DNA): TGCGCCAGCTCCACAGGGTACACTGAAGCTTTCTTT.

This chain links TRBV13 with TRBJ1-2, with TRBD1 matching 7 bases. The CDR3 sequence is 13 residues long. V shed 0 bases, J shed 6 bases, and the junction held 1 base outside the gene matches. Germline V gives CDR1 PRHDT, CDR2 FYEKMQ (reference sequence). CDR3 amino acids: CASSLGGTDGYTF. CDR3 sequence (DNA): TGTGCCAGCAGCTTAGGTGGGACAGATGGCTACACCTTC.

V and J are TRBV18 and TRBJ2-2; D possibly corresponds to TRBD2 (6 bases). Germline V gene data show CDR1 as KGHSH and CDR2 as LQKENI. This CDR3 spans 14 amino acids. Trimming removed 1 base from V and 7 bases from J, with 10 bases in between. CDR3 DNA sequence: TGTGCCAGCTCACCACGAAGGGAGGACGGGGAGCTGTTTTTT. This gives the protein CASSPRREDGELFF.

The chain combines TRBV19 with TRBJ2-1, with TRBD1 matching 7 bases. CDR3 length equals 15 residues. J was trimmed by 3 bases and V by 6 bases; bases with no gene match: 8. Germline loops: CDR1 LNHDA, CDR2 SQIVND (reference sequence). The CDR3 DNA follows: TGTGCCAGTAGATACAGGGGAAAGGGCTACAATGAGCAGTTCTTC. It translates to CASRYRGKGYNEQFF.

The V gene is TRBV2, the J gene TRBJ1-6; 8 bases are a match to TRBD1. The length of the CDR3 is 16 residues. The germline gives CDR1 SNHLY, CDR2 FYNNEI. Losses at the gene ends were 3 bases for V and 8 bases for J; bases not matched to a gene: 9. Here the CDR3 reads CASSERTGWVHSPLHF. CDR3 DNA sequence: TGTGCCAGCAGTGAGCGGACAGGGTGGGTTCATTCACCCCTCCACTTT.

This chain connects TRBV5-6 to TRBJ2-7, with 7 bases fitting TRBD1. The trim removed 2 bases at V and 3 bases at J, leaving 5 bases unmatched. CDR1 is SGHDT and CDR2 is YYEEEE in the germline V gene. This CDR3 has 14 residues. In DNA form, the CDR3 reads TGTGCCAGCAGCTTCCGGGACAGCTACTACGAGCAGTACTTC. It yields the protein CASSFRDSYYEQYF.

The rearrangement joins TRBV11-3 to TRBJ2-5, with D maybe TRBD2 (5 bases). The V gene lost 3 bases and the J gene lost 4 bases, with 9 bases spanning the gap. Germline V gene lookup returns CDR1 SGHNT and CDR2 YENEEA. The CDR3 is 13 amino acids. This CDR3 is CASSFLEGETQYF. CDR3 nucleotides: TGTGCCAGCAGCTTTTTAGAGGGAGAGACCCAGTACTTC.

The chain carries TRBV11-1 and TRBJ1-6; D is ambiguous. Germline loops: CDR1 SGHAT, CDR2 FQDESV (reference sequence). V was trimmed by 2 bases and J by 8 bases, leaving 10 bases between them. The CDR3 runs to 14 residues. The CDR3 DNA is TGTGCCAGCAGCTTACAATCTAATTATTCACCCCTCCACTTT. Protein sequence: CASSLQSNYSPLHF. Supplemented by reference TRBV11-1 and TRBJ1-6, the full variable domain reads EAEVAQSPRYKITEKSQAVAFWCDPISGHATLYWYRQILGQGPELLVQFQDESVVDDSQLPKDRFSAERLKGVDSTLKIQPAELGDSAMYLCASSLQSNYSPLHFGNGTRLTVT.

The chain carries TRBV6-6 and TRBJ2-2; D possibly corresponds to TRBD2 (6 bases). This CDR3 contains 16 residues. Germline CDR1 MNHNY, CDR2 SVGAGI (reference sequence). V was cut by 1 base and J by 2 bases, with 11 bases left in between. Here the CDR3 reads CASSYYGGTNTGELFF. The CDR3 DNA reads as TGTGCCAGCAGTTACTACGGGGGAACAAACACCGGGGAGCTGTTTTTT.

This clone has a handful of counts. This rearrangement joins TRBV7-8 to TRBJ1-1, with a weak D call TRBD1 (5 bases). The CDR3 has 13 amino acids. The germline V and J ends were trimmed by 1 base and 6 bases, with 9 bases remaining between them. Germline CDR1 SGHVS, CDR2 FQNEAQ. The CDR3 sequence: CASSLDLGPEAFF. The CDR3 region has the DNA TGTGCCAGCAGCTTAGATTTGGGGCCTGAAGCTTTCTTT.

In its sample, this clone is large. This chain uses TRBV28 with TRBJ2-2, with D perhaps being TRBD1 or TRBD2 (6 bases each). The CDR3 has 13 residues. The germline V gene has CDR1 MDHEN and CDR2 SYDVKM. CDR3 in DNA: TGTGCTGCTGGGGGGCGAGGGACCGGGGAGCTGTTTTTT. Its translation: CAAGGRGTGELFF.

This CDR3 is CASSVAGVKSTDTQYF. CDR3 DNA: TGTGCCAGCAGCGTAGCCGGGGTCAAGAGCACAGATACGCAGTATTTT. The V call is TRBV9, the J call TRBJ2-3; tentatively, D is TRBD2 (5 bases). The germline V gene has CDR1 SGDLS and CDR2 YYNGEE. CDR3 length: 16 amino acids. Trimming left V 0 bases short and J 0 bases short, with 11 bases between.

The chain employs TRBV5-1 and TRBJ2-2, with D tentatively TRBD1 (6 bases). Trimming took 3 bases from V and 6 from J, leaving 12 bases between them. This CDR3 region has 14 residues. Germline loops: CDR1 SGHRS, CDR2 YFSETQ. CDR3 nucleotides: TGCGCCAGCAGCTCCGGACAGCAGTCCGGGGAGCTGTTTTTT. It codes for CASSSGQQSGELFF.

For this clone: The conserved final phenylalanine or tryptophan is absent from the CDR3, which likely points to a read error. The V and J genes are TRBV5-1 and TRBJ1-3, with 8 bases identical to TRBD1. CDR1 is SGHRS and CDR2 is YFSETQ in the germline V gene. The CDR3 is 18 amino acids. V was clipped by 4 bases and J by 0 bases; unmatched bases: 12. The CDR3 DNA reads TGCGCCAGCAGCCCCCGCCGTAGGACAGGGACCTCTGGAAACACCATATATGTT. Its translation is CASSPRRRTGTSGNTIYV.

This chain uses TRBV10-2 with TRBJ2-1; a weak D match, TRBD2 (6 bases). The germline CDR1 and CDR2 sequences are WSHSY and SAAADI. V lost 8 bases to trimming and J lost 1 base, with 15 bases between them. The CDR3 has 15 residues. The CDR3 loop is CASARRGASYNEQFF. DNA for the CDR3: TGCGCCAGCGCCCGGCGCGGGGCGTCCTACAATGAGCAGTTCTTC.

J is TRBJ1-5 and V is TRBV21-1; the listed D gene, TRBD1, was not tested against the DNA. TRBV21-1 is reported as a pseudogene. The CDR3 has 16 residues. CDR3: CASSKAPRGRNQPQHF. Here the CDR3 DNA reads TGTGCCAGCAGCAAAGCGCCCAGGGGGCGGAATCAGCCCCAGCATTTT.

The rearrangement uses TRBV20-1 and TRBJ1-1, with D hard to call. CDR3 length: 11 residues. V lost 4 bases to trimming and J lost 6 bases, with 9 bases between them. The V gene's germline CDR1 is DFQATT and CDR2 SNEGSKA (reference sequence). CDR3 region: CSATNPPEAFF. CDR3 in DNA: TGCAGTGCTACGAACCCCCCTGAAGCTTTCTTT.

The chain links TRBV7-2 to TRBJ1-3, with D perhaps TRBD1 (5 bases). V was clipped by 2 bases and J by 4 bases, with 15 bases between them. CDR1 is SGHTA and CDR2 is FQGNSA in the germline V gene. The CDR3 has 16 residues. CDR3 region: CASSLSPGPPGNTIYF. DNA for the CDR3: TGTGCCAGCAGCTTAAGTCCGGGGCCACCCGGAAACACCATATATTTT. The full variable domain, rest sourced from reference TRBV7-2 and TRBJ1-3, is GAGVSQSPSNKVTEKGKDVELRCDPISGHTALYWYRQSLGQGLEFLIYFQGNSAPDKSGLPSDRFSAERTGGSVSTLTIQRTQQEDSAVYLCASSLSPGPPGNTIYFGEGSWLTVV.

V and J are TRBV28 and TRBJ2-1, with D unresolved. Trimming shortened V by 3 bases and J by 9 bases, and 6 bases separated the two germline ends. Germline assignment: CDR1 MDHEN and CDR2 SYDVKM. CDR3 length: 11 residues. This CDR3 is CASSFNSEQFF. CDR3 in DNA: TGTGCCAGCAGTTTCAATTCTGAGCAGTTCTTC.